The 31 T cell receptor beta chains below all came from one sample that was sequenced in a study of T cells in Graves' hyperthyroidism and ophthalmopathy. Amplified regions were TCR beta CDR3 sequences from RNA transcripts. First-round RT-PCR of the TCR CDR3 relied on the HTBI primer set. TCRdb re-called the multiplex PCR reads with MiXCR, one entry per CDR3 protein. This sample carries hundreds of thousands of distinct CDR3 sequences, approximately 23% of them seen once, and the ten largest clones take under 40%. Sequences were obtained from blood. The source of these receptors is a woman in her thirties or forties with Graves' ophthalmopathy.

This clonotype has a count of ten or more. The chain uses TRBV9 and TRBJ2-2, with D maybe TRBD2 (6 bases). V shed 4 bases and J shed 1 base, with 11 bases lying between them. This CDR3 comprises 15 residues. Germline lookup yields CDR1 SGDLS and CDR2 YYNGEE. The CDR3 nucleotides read TGTGCCAGCAGCCACGGGACTCAGAACACCGGGGAGCTGTTTTTT. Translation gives CASSHGTQNTGELFF.

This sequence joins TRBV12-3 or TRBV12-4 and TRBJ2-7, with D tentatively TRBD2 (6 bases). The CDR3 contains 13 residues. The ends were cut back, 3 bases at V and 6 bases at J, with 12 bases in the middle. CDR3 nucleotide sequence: TGTGCCAGCAGTTTCAGGGAGGTGGGCGAGCAGTACTTC. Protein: CASSFREVGEQYF.

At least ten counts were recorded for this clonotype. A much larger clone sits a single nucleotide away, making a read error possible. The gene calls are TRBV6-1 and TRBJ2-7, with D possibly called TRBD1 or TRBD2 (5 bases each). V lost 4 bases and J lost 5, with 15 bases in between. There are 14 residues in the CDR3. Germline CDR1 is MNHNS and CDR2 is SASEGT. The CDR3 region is CASSVVRGTHEQYF. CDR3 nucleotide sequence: TGTGCCAGCAGTGTCGTGAGGGGCACCCACGAGCAGTACTTC.

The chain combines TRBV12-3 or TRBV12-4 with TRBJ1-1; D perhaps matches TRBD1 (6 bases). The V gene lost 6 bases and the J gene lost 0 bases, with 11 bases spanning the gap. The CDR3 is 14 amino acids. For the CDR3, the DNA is TGTGCCAGCAGCACCGGACAGATGAACACTGAAGCTTTCTTT. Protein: CASSTGQMNTEAFF.

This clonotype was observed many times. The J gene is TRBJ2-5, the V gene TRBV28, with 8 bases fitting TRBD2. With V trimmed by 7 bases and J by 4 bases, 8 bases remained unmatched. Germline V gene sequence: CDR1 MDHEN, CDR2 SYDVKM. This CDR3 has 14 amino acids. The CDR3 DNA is TGTGCCAGCATTGGGGGGCTAGCGGGAGAGACCCAGTACTTC. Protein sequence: CASIGGLAGETQYF.

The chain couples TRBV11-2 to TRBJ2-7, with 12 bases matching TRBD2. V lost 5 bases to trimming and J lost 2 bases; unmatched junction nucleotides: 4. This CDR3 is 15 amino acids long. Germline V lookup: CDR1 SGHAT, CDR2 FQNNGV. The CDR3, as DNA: TGTGCCAGCAGCCTCCTAGCGGGGGGGGCCTACGAGCAGTACTTC. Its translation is CASSLLAGGAYEQYF.

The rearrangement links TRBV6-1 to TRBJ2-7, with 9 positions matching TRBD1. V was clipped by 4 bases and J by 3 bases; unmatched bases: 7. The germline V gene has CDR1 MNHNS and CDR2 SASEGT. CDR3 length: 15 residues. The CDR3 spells CASSVSGQGIYEQYF. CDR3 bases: TGTGCCAGCAGTGTAAGCGGACAGGGGATCTACGAGCAGTACTTC.

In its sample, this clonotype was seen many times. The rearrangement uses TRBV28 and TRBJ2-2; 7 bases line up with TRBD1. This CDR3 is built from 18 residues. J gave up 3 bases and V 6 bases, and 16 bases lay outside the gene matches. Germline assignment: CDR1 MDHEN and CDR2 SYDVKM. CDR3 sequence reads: CASSLRGTRDRYTGELFF. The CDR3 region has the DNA TGTGCCAGCAGCCTAAGGGGGACCCGGGACAGATACACCGGGGAGCTGTTTTTT.

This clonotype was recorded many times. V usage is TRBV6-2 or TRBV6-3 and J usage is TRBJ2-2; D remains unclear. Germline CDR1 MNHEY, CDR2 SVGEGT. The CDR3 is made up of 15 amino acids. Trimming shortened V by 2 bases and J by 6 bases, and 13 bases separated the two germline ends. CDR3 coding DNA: TGTGCCAGCAGTTACCGATCTGAACAACCCGGGGAGCTGTTTTTT. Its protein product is CASSYRSEQPGELFF.

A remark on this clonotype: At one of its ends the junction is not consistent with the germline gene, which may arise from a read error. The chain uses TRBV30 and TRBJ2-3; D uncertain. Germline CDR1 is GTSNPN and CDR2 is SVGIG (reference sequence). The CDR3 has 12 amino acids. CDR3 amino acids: CSWSRWTDTQYF. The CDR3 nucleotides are TGTTCCTGGAGTAGGTGGACAGATACGCAGTATTTT.

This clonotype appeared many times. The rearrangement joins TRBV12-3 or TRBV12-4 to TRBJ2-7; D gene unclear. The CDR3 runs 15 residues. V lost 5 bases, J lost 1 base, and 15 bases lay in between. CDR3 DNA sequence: TGTGCCAGCAGTGACCCCAAGCAGGCTTCCTACGAGCAGTACTTC. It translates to CASSDPKQASYEQYF.

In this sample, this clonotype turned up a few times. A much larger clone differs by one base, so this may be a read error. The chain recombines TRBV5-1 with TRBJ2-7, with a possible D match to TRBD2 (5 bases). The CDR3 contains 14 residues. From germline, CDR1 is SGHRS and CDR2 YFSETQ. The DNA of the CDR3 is TGCGCCAGCAGCTCGGAGGATTCTCACTACGAGCGGTACTTC. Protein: CASSSEDSHYERYF. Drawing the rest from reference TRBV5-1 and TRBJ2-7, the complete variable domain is KAGVTQTPRYLIKTRGQQVTLSCSPISGHRSVSWYQQTPGQGLQFLFEYFSETQRNKGNFPGRFSGRQFSNSRSEMNVSTLELGDSALYLCASSSEDSHYERYFGPGTRLTVT.

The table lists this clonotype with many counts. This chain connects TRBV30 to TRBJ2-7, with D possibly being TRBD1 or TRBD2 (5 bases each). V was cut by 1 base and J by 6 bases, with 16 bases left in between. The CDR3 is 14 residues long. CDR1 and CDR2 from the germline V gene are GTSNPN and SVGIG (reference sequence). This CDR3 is CAWSGRLDGGEQYF. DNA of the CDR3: TGTGCCTGGAGTGGTAGACTCGATGGGGGCGAGCAGTACTTC.

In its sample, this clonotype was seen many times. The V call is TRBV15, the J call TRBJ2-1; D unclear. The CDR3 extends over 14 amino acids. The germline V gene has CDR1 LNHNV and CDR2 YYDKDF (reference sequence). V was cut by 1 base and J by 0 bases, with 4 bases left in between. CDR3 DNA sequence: TGTGCCACCAGCAGAGCCGCCTCCTACAATGAGCAGTTCTTC. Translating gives CATSRAASYNEQFF.

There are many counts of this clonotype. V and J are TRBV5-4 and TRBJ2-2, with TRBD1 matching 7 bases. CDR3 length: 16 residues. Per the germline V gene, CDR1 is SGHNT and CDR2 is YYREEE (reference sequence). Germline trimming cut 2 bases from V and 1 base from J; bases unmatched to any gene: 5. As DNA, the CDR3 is TGTGCCAGCAGCTTACCAAGGACAGGGAACACCGGGGAGCTGTTTTTT. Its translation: CASSLPRTGNTGELFF.

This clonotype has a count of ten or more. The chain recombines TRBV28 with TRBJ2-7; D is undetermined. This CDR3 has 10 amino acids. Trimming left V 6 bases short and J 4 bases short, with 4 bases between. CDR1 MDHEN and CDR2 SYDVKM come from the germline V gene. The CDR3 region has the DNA TGTGCCAGCAGCGAGTACGAGCAGTACTTC. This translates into CASSEYEQYF.

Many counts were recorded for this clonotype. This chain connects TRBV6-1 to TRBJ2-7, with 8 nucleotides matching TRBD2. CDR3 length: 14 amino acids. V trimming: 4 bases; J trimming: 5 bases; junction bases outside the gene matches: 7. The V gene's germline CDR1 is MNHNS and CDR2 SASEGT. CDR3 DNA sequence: TGTGCCAGCAGTGTCACTAGCGGAGGCCACGAGCAGTACTTC. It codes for CASSVTSGGHEQYF.

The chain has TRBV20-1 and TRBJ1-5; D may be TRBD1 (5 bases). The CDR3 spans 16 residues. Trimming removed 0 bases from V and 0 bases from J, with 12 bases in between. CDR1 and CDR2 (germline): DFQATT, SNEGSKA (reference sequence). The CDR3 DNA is TGCAGTGCTAGAGATTGGGGCCGTTATAGCAATCAGCCCCAGCATTTT. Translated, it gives CSARDWGRYSNQPQHF.

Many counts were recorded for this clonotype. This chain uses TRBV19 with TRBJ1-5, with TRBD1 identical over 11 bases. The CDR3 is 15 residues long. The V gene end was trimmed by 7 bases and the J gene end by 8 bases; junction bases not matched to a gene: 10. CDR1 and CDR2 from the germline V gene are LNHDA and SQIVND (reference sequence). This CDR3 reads CASTALGQGGKPQHF. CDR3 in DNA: TGTGCCAGTACCGCCTTGGGACAGGGGGGAAAGCCCCAGCATTTT.

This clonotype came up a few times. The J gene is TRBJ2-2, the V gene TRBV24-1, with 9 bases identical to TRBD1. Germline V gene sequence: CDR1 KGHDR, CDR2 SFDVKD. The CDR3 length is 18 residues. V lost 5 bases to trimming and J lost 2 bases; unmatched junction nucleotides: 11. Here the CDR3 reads CATSAPMGGQGNTGELFF. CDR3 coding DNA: TGTGCCACCAGTGCCCCCATGGGGGGACAGGGAAACACCGGGGAGCTGTTTTTT.

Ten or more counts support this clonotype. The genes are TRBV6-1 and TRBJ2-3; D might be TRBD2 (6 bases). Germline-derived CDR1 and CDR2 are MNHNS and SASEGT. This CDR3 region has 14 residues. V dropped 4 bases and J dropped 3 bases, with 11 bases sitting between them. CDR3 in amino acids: CASSVEGRTDTQYF. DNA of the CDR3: TGTGCCAGCAGTGTGGAGGGTAGAACAGATACGCAGTATTTT.

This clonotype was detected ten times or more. CDR3 sequence reads: CASSVEGSSGNTIYF. The CDR3 DNA reads as TGTGCCAGCAGCGTCGAGGGAAGCTCTGGAAACACCATATATTTT. The chain uses TRBV9 and TRBJ1-3; D gene unclear. This CDR3 has 15 residues. Germline V gives CDR1 SGDLS, CDR2 YYNGEE. V lost 2 bases, J lost 0 bases, and 9 bases lay in between. Full variable domain (missing parts from reference TRBV9 and TRBJ1-3): DSGVTQTPKHLITATGQRVTLRCSPRSGDLSVYWYQQSLDQGLQFLIQYYNGEERAKGNILERFSAQQFPDLHSELNLSSLELGDSALYFCASSVEGSSGNTIYFGEGSWLTVV.

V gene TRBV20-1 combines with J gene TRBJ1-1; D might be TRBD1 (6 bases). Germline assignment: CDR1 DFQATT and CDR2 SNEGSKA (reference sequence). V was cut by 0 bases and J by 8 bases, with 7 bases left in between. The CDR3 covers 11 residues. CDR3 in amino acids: CSARDDREAFF. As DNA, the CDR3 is TGCAGTGCTAGAGACGACAGGGAAGCTTTCTTT.

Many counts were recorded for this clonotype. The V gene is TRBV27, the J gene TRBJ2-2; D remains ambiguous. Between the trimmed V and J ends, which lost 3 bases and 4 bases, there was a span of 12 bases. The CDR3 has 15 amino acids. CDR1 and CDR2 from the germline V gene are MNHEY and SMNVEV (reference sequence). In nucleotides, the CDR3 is TGTGCCAGCAGTTTCTGGCTGCCGGGCACCGGGGAGCTGTTTTTT. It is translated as CASSFWLPGTGELFF.

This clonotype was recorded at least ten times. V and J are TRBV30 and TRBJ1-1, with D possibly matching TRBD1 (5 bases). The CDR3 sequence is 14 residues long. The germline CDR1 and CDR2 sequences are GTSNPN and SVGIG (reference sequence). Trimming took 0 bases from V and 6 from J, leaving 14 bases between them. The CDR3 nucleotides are TGTGCCTGGAGTGTAACAGGCGGGAGACCTGAAGCTTTCTTT. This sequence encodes CAWSVTGGRPEAFF.

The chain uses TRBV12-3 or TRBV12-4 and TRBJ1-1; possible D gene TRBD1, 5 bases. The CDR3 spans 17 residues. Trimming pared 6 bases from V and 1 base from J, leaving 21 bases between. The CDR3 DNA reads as TGTGCCAGCAGACGGGCCGGGGGGTACACATCGAACACTGAAGCTTTCTTT. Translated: CASRRAGGYTSNTEAFF.

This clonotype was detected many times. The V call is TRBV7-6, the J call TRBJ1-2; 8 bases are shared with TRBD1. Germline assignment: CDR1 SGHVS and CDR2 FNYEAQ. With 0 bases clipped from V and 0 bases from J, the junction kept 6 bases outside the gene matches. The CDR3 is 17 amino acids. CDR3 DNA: TGTGCCAGCAGCTTAGCCCCCAGGGGGCCAGCTAACTATGGCTACACCTTC. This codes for CASSLAPRGPANYGYTF.

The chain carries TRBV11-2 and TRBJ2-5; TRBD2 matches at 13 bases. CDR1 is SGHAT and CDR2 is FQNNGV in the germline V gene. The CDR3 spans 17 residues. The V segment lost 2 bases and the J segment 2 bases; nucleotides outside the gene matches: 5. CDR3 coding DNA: TGTGCCAGCAGCTTAAGGCCGACTAGCGGGGGGCAAGAGACCCAGTACTTC. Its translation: CASSLRPTSGGQETQYF.

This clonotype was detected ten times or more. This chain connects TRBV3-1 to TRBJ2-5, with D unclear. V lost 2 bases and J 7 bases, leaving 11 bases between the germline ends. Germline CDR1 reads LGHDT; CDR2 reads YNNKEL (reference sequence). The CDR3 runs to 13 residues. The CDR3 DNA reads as TGTGCCAGCAGCCAACAACGTAAAGGGACCCAGTACTTC. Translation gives CASSQQRKGTQYF.

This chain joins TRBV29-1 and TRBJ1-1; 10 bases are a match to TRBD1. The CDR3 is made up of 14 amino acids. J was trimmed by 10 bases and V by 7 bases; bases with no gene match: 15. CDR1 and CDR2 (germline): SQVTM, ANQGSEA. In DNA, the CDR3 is TGCAGCGCCCGTTCCGGGACAGGGGACGTAGTAGCTTTCTTT. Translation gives CSARSGTGDVVAFF. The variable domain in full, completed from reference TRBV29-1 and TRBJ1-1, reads SAVISQKPSRDICQRGTSLTIQCQVDSQVTMMFWYRQQPGQSLTLIATANQGSEATYESGFVIDKFPISRPNLTFSTLTVSNMSPEDSSIYLCSARSGTGDVVAFFGQGTRLTVV.

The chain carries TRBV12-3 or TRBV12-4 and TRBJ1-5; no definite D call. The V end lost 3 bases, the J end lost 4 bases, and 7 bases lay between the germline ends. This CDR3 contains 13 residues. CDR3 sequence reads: CASSFRRNQPQHF. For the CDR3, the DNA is TGTGCCAGCAGTTTTCGTCGAAATCAGCCCCAGCATTTT.